This T cell receptor beta chain was recovered during a study of Ad26.COV2.S vaccination and SARS-CoV-2 variants. Study conclusions and caveats: Total T cell responses were possibly underestimated by TCR breadth and depth analyses. Vaccinees reportedly had broad spike-specific CD8+ and CD4+ T cell responses.

As to this clone: Its matching antigen is unknown.

The CDR3 spans 16 residues. V shed 4 bases and J shed 7 bases, with 22 bases lying between them. Germline V CDR1 and CDR2: SGHKS, YYEKEE (reference sequence). Profiled with immunoSEQ multiplex PCR; TCRdb holds only in-frame clones, not every one. The table has 300,000 to 400,000 clones, approximately 86% seen once. Regarding treatment: 15 to 20 received Ad26.COV2.S at low or high dose, single or two shots; roughly five received placebo; per-sample allocation not given. Repertoires come from day 63 after the first vaccine or placebo injection. An adult donor aged 18-55 years was enrolled in Boston. Participants' vaccine, an Ad26 vector, delivered Wuhan-strain SARS-CoV-2 spike.

The material was peripheral blood, obtained in a trial of Ad26.COV2.S vaccine versus placebo. The chain is built from TRBV5-5 and TRBJ2-3; possible D gene TRBD2, 5 bases. The receptor was derived from a person between 18 and 60 years old who received the Ad26.COV2.S COVID-19 vaccine or a placebo. CDR3 sequence reads: CASSPALDVPPHTQYF. The CDR3, as DNA: TGTGCCAGCAGCCCAGCACTAGACGTACCCCCTCATACGCAGTATTTT.